A selection of T cell receptor beta chains follows, all from one sample in a study of cytomegalovirus exposure and HLA in healthy donors. Here immunoSEQ multiplex PCR was the method, and the copy in TCRdb shows in-frame clones only, minus some. Here the sample spans about 120,000 clones, 75% to 80% being singletons. Sequencing was done on a sample of PBMCs. The receptors derive from a woman between 40 and 55 years old in good health and CMV-seropositive. Each CDR3 is given with its conserved first and last residue. The order of the fields is J gene, V gene, clone size, D gene, CDR3 DNA, CDR3 protein. The D gene is left open where the match is weak. Some rows mark clone size as missing; the rest say once, few, many or name a class of expanded clone.

j_call: TRBJ2-7; v_call: TRBV6-5; clone_size: few; d_call: .; cdr3_nt: TGTGCCAGCAGTTACTCTGCAGGGGTCACCTACGAGCAGTACTTC; cdr3_aa: CASSYSAGVTYEQYF
j_call: TRBJ1-2; v_call: TRBV28; clone_size: .; d_call: .; cdr3_nt: TGTGCCAGCAGTAACGTAGCTGGCTACACCTTC; cdr3_aa: CASSNVAGYTF
j_call: TRBJ2-3; v_call: TRBV6-1; clone_size: .; d_call: TRBD2; cdr3_nt: TGTGCCAGCAGGGAGCGGGGGGGGGCAGATACGCAGTATTTT; cdr3_aa: CASRERGGADTQYF
j_call: TRBJ1-2; v_call: TRBV18; clone_size: few; d_call: .; cdr3_nt: TGTGCCAGCTCCCCCGGGAGGGGGTCGGGAGGCTACACCTTC; cdr3_aa: CASSPGRGSGGYTF
j_call: TRBJ1-4; v_call: TRBV19; clone_size: .; d_call: .; cdr3_nt: TGTGCCAGCGGACACCGAAGCTCTAATGAAAAACTGTTTTTT; cdr3_aa: CASGHRSSNEKLFF
j_call: TRBJ1-1; v_call: TRBV6-1; clone_size: few; d_call: TRBD1; cdr3_nt: TGTGCCAACGCGGACAGGGGCCGGGCTGAAGCTTTCTTT; cdr3_aa: CANADRGRAEAFF
j_call: TRBJ1-1; v_call: TRBV5-1; clone_size: .; d_call: .; cdr3_nt: TGCGCCAGCAGCCCGGACGGACAGCCCAACACTGAAGCTTTCTTT; cdr3_aa: CASSPDGQPNTEAFF
j_call: TRBJ2-2; v_call: TRBV7-3; clone_size: once; d_call: TRBD2; cdr3_nt: TGTGCCAGCAGCTTAATGAGCGGGGCCACCGGGGAGCTGTTTTTT; cdr3_aa: CASSLMSGATGELFF
j_call: TRBJ1-1; v_call: TRBV7-3; clone_size: .; d_call: .; cdr3_nt: TGTGCCAGCAGCTTAACCGGCAGGGAAGGCACTGAAGCTTTCTTT; cdr3_aa: CASSLTGREGTEAFF
j_call: TRBJ1-2; v_call: TRBV30; clone_size: .; d_call: .; cdr3_nt: TGTGCCTGGAGTCTTGGACAGAGCTATGGCTACACCTTC; cdr3_aa: CAWSLGQSYGYTF
j_call: TRBJ1-1; v_call: TRBV5-1; clone_size: .; d_call: TRBD1; cdr3_nt: TGCGCCAGCAGCTGGACAGGGGGCCAGAACACTGAAGCTTTCTTT; cdr3_aa: CASSWTGGQNTEAFF